These 28 T cell receptor beta chains were sequenced from one sample in a study of early stage breast cancer tumors. Profiling relied on immunoSEQ multiplex PCR, and the TCRdb table lists in-frame clones only, not all of them. Of about 24,000 clones in the sample, about 70% were seen once. Sequenced material: breast tumor tissue. These receptor sequences come from a person in their sixties with breast cancer.

This sequence joins TRBV10-3 and TRBJ2-3; 8 nucleotides match TRBD2. The germline V gene has CDR1 ENHRY and CDR2 SYGVKD. J gave up 4 bases and V 6 bases, and 12 bases lay outside the gene matches. CDR3 length equals 16 residues. The CDR3 region is CAIRGSPGLGSDTQYF. In DNA form, the CDR3 reads TGTGCCATCAGGGGGTCCCCGGGACTAGGATCAGATACGCAGTATTTT.

For the CDR3, the DNA is TGTGCCAGCAGTTATCTTGCGGCAGGGGGCCGTAACTATGGCTACACCTTC. This translates into CASSYLAAGGRNYGYTF. This chain joins TRBV7-9 and TRBJ1-2; 8 nucleotides line up with TRBD1. With 6 bases clipped from V and 1 base from J, the junction kept 13 bases outside the gene matches. In germline, CDR1 is SEHNR, CDR2 FQNEAQ (reference sequence). This CDR3 has 17 amino acids.

The rearrangement joins TRBV7-7 to TRBJ2-7, with a possible D match to TRBD2 (5 bases). CDR1 SSHAT and CDR2 FNYEAQ come from the germline V gene (reference sequence). The length of the CDR3 is 13 residues. V was cut by 6 bases and J by 0 bases, with 9 bases left in between. The CDR3 sequence: CASRDSLSYEQYF. In nucleotides, the CDR3 is TGTGCCAGCAGGGACTCCCTCTCCTACGAGCAGTACTTC.

The chain couples TRBV6-5 to TRBJ1-3; TRBD1 is a possible D gene (5 bases). Germline lookup yields CDR1 MNHEY and CDR2 SVGAGI. This CDR3 region has 13 residues. V lost 2 bases and J 4 bases, leaving 6 bases between the germline ends. Here the CDR3 DNA reads TGTGCCAGCAGTTACGGGGCGGGAAACACCATATATTTT. Protein product: CASSYGAGNTIYF.

The chain links TRBV28 to TRBJ1-5, with D uncertain. The CDR3 extends over 13 amino acids. From germline, CDR1 is MDHEN and CDR2 SYDVKM. Trimming removed 8 bases at V and 9 bases at J, with 17 bases between. For the CDR3, the DNA is TGTGCCAGCCGAGGGCAGCCCCTTGGGCCCCAGCATTTT. Amino acids: CASRGQPLGPQHF.

The genes are TRBV5-1 and TRBJ2-7; TRBD2 agrees at 11 bases. This CDR3 region has 19 residues. V shed 0 bases, J shed 6 bases, and the junction held 17 bases outside the gene matches. CDR1 is SGHRS, CDR2 YFSETQ, per germline. CDR3 in DNA: TGCGCCAGCAGCTTGGCGTCTAGCGGGAGGTCCCACCGAATCCGCGAGCAGTACTTC. Its protein product is CASSLASSGRSHRIREQYF.

The chain recombines TRBV30 with TRBJ1-4; D is uncertain. The CDR3 runs 13 residues. CDR1 and CDR2 (germline): GTSNPN, SVGIG (reference sequence). Trimming left V 1 base short and J 8 bases short, with 11 bases between. This chain's CDR3 is CAWSDGVEEKLFF. The CDR3 DNA reads as TGTGCCTGGAGTGACGGGGTTGAGGAAAAACTGTTTTTT.

In this sample, this clone turned up a few times. This chain joins TRBV7-6 and TRBJ2-3; 9 nucleotides match TRBD2. The CDR3 consists of 18 residues. The germline V gene has CDR1 SGHVS and CDR2 FNYEAQ. Germline trimming cut 0 bases from V and 4 bases from J; bases unmatched to any gene: 11. The CDR3 DNA reads as TGTGCCAGCAGCTTAGCGCGCCTGCTAGCGGGACATTCAGATACGCAGTATTTT. Residues: CASSLARLLAGHSDTQYF. Full variable domain (remainder filled in from reference TRBV7-6 and TRBJ2-3): GAGVSQSPRYKVTKRGQDVALRCDPISGHVSLYWYRQALGQGPEFLTYFNYEAQQDKSGLPNDRFSAERPEGSISTLTIQRTEQRDSAMYRCASSLARLLAGHSDTQYFGPGTRLTVL.

This clone was counted ten times or more. The J gene is TRBJ1-2, the V gene TRBV2, with D maybe TRBD1 (6 bases). CDR3 length: 13 amino acids. Trimming removed 2 bases from V and 7 bases from J, with 11 bases in between. Germline CDR1 SNHLY, CDR2 FYNNEI. The CDR3, as DNA: TGTGCCAGCAGTGAACAGGGGATGGGTGGCTACACCTTC. This codes for CASSEQGMGGYTF.

This clone has only a few counts. The rearrangement uses TRBV7-2 and TRBJ2-7; D is uncertain. The CDR3 totals 12 residues. V was shortened by 4 bases and J by 3 bases, with 7 bases between the two germline ends. Germline CDR1 reads SGHTA; CDR2 reads FQGNSA. The CDR3 loop is CASSSSLYEQYF. The CDR3, as DNA: TGTGCCAGCAGCTCGTCCCTCTACGAGCAGTACTTC.

The rearrangement links TRBV18 to TRBJ2-5; D possibly corresponds to TRBD2 (6 bases). V lost 3 bases to trimming and J lost 3 bases, with 8 bases between them. The CDR3 totals 13 residues. Germline V CDR1 and CDR2: KGHSH, LQKENI. The CDR3 loop is CASSPWGEETQYF. CDR3 coding DNA: TGTGCCAGCTCACCCTGGGGGGAAGAGACCCAGTACTTC.

The chain is built from TRBV7-8 and TRBJ2-5; D is perhaps TRBD1 (6 bases). Looked up from germline, CDR1 is SGHVS and CDR2 is FQNEAQ. Trimming left V 5 bases short and J 2 bases short, with 15 bases between. The CDR3 runs to 15 residues. The CDR3 spells CASSRYGQPQETQYF. Here the CDR3 DNA reads TGTGCCAGCAGCCGATATGGACAGCCACAAGAGACCCAGTACTTC.

V is TRBV21-1 and J is TRBJ1-1; TRBD1 reflects the table's D call only, with no check against the DNA. TRBV21-1 is a pseudogene segment. This CDR3 spans 15 amino acids. The CDR3 DNA follows: TGTGCCAGCAGCAGACAGGGGAAACGAGTGGGGGAAGCTTTCTTT. Its translation: CASSRQGKRVGEAFF.

The chain employs TRBV5-1 and TRBJ1-2, with 7 bases lining up with TRBD1. Trimming removed 4 bases from V and 5 bases from J; junction bases left unmatched: 11. In germline, CDR1 is SGHRS, CDR2 YFSETQ. This CDR3 has 15 amino acids. CDR3 in DNA: TGCGCCAGCAGCCCTCGAAACAGGGGCGTATATGGCTACACCTTC. The encoded protein is CASSPRNRGVYGYTF.

This chain joins TRBV7-6 and TRBJ2-2; 8 nucleotides align to TRBD1. V gave up 6 bases and J gave up 4 bases; unmatched junction bases: 10. CDR1 and CDR2 (germline): SGHVS, FNYEAQ. This CDR3 has 16 residues. CDR3 loop: CASRPASGQVTGELFF. The DNA of the CDR3 is TGTGCCAGCAGACCCGCGTCGGGACAGGTCACCGGGGAGCTGTTTTTT.

In its sample, this clone was seen a few times. The chain links TRBV7-9 to TRBJ1-2; a possible D gene is TRBD1 (6 bases). Germline lookup yields CDR1 SEHNR and CDR2 FQNEAQ (reference sequence). Trimming left V 1 base short and J 8 bases short, with 8 bases between. The CDR3 loop spans 12 amino acids. The CDR3 loop reads CASSLGDTGYTF. As DNA, the CDR3 is TGTGCCAGCAGCTTAGGGGACACGGGCTACACCTTC.

This clone was seen a handful of times. The V call is TRBV14, the J call TRBJ1-1; 8 positions agree with TRBD1. Germline CDR1 SGHDN, CDR2 FVKESK. CDR3 size: 17 residues. The J segment lost 1 base and the V segment lost 2 bases, leaving 9 bases of the junction unmatched. The CDR3 DNA follows: TGTGCCAGCAGCCAAAACTGGACAGGGTCGAGGAACACTGAAGCTTTCTTT. The encoded protein is CASSQNWTGSRNTEAFF. The entire variable domain, with the rest obtained from reference TRBV14 and TRBJ1-1, is as follows: EAGVTQFPSHSVIEKGQTVTLRCDPISGHDNLYWYRRVMGKEIKFLLHFVKESKQDESGMPNNRFLAERTGGTYSTLKVQPAELEDSGVYFCASSQNWTGSRNTEAFFGQGTRLTVV.

In this sample, this clone is medium-sized. The chain carries TRBV30 and TRBJ1-1, with a possible D match to TRBD1 (5 bases). Germline-derived CDR1 and CDR2 are GTSNPN and SVGIG (reference sequence). This CDR3 spans 15 amino acids. The ends were cut back, 0 bases at V and 0 bases at J, with 11 bases in the middle. CDR3 in amino acids: CAWSVPQGVNTEAFF. The CDR3 DNA reads TGTGCCTGGAGTGTCCCTCAGGGCGTGAACACTGAAGCTTTCTTT.

This chain links TRBV6-5 with TRBJ2-7; TRBD2 is a possible D gene (5 bases). The CDR3 is made up of 16 amino acids. V lost 3 bases, J lost 3 bases, and 18 bases lay in between. CDR1 and CDR2 (germline): MNHEY, SVGAGI. As DNA, the CDR3 is TGTGCCAGCAGTTATCACCACTGGCGGGCCGACTACGAGCAGTACTTC. Translated: CASSYHHWRADYEQYF.

The chain carries TRBV4-3 and TRBJ2-3; TRBD1 matches at 9 bases. Trimming took 4 bases from V and 11 from J; bases not matched to a gene: 4. Germline V lookup: CDR1 LGHNA, CDR2 YSLEER. The length of the CDR3 is 12 residues. CDR3 loop: CASSLPGQGQYF. DNA of the CDR3: TGCGCCAGCAGCCTGCCGGGACAGGGGCAGTATTTT.

This chain links TRBV29-1 with TRBJ2-1; 9 positions agree with TRBD2. V shed 3 bases and J 2 bases; nucleotides not matched to a gene: 5. This CDR3 contains 15 residues. The germline gives CDR1 SQVTM, CDR2 ANQGSEA. Written as DNA, the CDR3 is TGCAGCGTTGATCTTGCGGGAGGGGCCTACAATGAGCAGTTCTTC. This sequence encodes CSVDLAGGAYNEQFF.

The chain recombines TRBV6-5 with TRBJ1-2, with 7 bases aligning to TRBD1. Germline CDR1 is MNHEY and CDR2 is SVGAGI. The CDR3 covers 13 residues. V was clipped by 8 bases and J by 2 bases; unmatched bases: 5. CDR3 sequence: CASWDSVNYGYTF. DNA of the CDR3: TGTGCCAGCTGGGACAGCGTCAACTATGGCTACACCTTC.

By sample fraction, this clone is medium-sized. This chain links TRBV9 with TRBJ2-5; the match to TRBD2 covers 10 bases. The CDR3 is 15 amino acids. Germline CDR1 SGDLS, CDR2 YYNGEE. The V segment lost 3 bases and the J segment 5 bases; nucleotides outside the gene matches: 7. This CDR3 is CASSALAGGLETQYF. The CDR3 nucleotides are TGTGCCAGCAGCGCCTTAGCGGGAGGATTGGAGACCCAGTACTTC. The variable domain in full, with the rest retrieved from reference TRBV9 and TRBJ2-5, is DSGVTQTPKHLITATGQRVTLRCSPRSGDLSVYWYQQSLDQGLQFLIQYYNGEERAKGNILERFSAQQFPDLHSELNLSSLELGDSALYFCASSALAGGLETQYFGPGTRLLVL.

The chain links TRBV7-3 to TRBJ2-5; TRBD2 might be the D (5 bases). Deletions cut 6 bases from V and 1 base from J, with 15 bases between. The V gene's germline CDR1 is SGHTA and CDR2 FQGTGA. CDR3 length: 15 residues. In DNA, the CDR3 is TGTGCCAGCAGTCCGGGAAGGGCTTTCCAAGAGACCCAGTACTTC. It yields the protein CASSPGRAFQETQYF.

The genes are TRBV7-2 and TRBJ2-1; 7 positions match TRBD2. Germline trimming cut 5 bases from V and 10 bases from J; bases unmatched to any gene: 11. Germline lookup yields CDR1 SGHTA and CDR2 FQGNSA. The length of the CDR3 is 14 residues. Here the CDR3 reads CASSRLAALAEQFF. The CDR3 coding sequence is TGTGCCAGCAGCCGACTAGCCGCACTTGCCGAGCAGTTCTTC.

This clone was counted between two and nine times. V usage is TRBV7-8 and J usage is TRBJ2-7; 8 bases fit TRBD2. There are 15 residues in the CDR3. Germline CDR1 and CDR2: SGHVS and FQNEAQ. Trimming cost V 5 bases and J 4 bases; bases outside gene matches: 10. In DNA, the CDR3 is TGTGCCAGCAGCCGGACAAGCGGGAGTTTATACGAGCAGTACTTC. It translates to CASSRTSGSLYEQYF.

This clone has a single count. The J gene is TRBJ2-3, the V gene TRBV14, with TRBD2 matching 9 bases. Germline trimming cut 1 base from V and 0 bases from J; bases unmatched to any gene: 11. Germline V lookup: CDR1 SGHDN, CDR2 FVKESK. The CDR3 runs 19 residues. The DNA for the CDR3 is TGTGCCAGCAGCCAAGTAAAAAGGACTAGCGCCGAGAGCACAGATACGCAGTATTTT. It specifies CASSQVKRTSAESTDTQYF.

On this clone itself: Different DNA sequences within this sample yield the same CDR3. The V call is TRBV18, the J call TRBJ2-7; D possibly corresponds to TRBD2 (6 bases). Trimming removed 6 bases at V and 7 bases at J, with 16 bases between. CDR3 size: 13 residues. Germline-derived CDR1 and CDR2 are KGHSH and LQKENI. CDR3 protein: CASSPRGLEEQYF. CDR3 nucleotides: TGTGCCAGCTCGCCGCGGGGACTCGAAGAGCAGTACTTC. Together with reference TRBV18 and TRBJ2-7, the CDR3 gives the full variable domain: NAGVMQNPRHLVRRRGQEARLRCSPMKGHSHVYWYRQLPEEGLKFMVYLQKENIIDESGMPKERFSAEFPKEGPSILRIQQVVRGDSAAYFCASSPRGLEEQYFGPGTRLTVT.